This entry lists 10 T cell receptor beta chains sequenced from one sample in a study of blood T cell repertoires in COVID-19. Sequencing used immunoSEQ multiplex PCR; TCRdb keeps in-frame clones, though not all of them. The table lists some 150,000 clones, around nine tenths of them singletons. Sequences were obtained from PBMCs or T cells enriched from blood (not recorded which). The receptors originated from a woman in her twenties or thirties with acute COVID-19.

This CDR3 reads CASSFVATDSNQPQHF. The CDR3 nucleotides are TGTGCCAGTTCGTTTGTCGCTACCGATAGCAATCAGCCCCAGCATTTT. The chain uses TRBV27 and TRBJ1-5, with D unresolved. CDR3 length equals 16 residues. CDR1 and CDR2 from the germline V gene are MNHEY and SMNVEV (reference sequence). Trimming shortened V by 9 bases and J by 0 bases, and 18 bases separated the two germline ends.

V is TRBV5-1 and J is TRBJ2-5; TRBD1 matches at 9 bases. From germline, CDR1 is SGHRS and CDR2 YFSETQ. The CDR3 runs 16 residues. The V gene end was trimmed by 4 bases and the J gene end by 5 bases; junction bases not matched to a gene: 12. This CDR3 reads CASSPGPRDRAETQYF. The CDR3 DNA sequence: TGCGCCAGCAGCCCGGGACCCCGGGACAGGGCCGAGACCCAGTACTTC.

V and J are TRBV5-5 and TRBJ2-3, with D hard to call. V lost 0 bases, J lost 2 bases, and 7 bases lay in between. Germline V CDR1 and CDR2: SGHKS, YYEKEE (reference sequence). The length of the CDR3 is 14 residues. Here the CDR3 reads CASSLDRYTDTQYF. The CDR3 nucleotides read TGTGCCAGCAGCTTGGACCGGTACACAGATACGCAGTATTTT.

The chain combines TRBV6-2 or TRBV6-3 with TRBJ1-2; perhaps TRBD1 as D (6 bases). V shed 4 bases and J shed 4 bases, with 10 bases lying between them. The CDR3 runs 13 residues. The germline CDR1 and CDR2 sequences are MNHEY and SVGEGT. The CDR3 coding sequence is TGTGCCAGCAGTTTCCGGACAGTCTATGGCTACACCTTC. As protein: CASSFRTVYGYTF.

The rearrangement uses TRBV21-1 and TRBJ1-5; TRBD1 is the table's D call, not checked against the DNA. TRBV21-1 is a recognized pseudogene. The CDR3 is made up of 17 amino acids. Here the CDR3 reads CASSTKGRQLSNQPQHF. CDR3 bases: TGTGCCAGCAGCACAAAGGGAAGACAGCTCAGCAATCAGCCCCAGCATTTT.

This chain connects TRBV28 to TRBJ2-7, with 9 bases that match TRBD1. J lost 2 bases, V lost 6 bases, and 5 bases had no gene match. In germline, CDR1 is MDHEN, CDR2 SYDVKM. CDR3 length: 14 residues. CDR3 nucleotides: TGTGCCAGCAGCGTGACAGGGGGGACCTACGAGCAGTACTTC. Encoded protein: CASSVTGGTYEQYF.

The rearrangement links TRBV6-6 to TRBJ2-4; 8 nucleotides align to TRBD1. The V gene's germline CDR1 is MNHNY and CDR2 SVGAGI (reference sequence). The CDR3 is made up of 16 amino acids. V shed 2 bases and J 3 bases; nucleotides not matched to a gene: 6. In DNA form, the CDR3 reads TGTGCCAGCAGTTACGGACAGGGATACGACAAAAACATTCAGTACTTC. It encodes CASSYGQGYDKNIQYF.

The V gene is TRBV27, the J gene TRBJ1-1; TRBD1 aligns across 7 bases. The V gene end was trimmed by 2 bases and the J gene end by 5 bases; junction bases not matched to a gene: 11. CDR3 length: 16 residues. The germline CDR1 and CDR2 sequences are MNHEY and SMNVEV (reference sequence). CDR3 amino acids: CASSLGTGERTTEAFF. The CDR3, as DNA: TGTGCCAGCAGTTTAGGCACAGGGGAGAGGACAACTGAAGCTTTCTTT.

This chain connects TRBV7-2 to TRBJ2-1; 8 bases fit TRBD2. The germline CDR1 and CDR2 sequences are SGHTA and FQGNSA. This CDR3 is built from 15 residues. The junction had 0 bases not matched to a gene; V was cut back by 1 base and J by 1 base. The CDR3 here is CASSLGLASYNEQFF. CDR3 coding DNA: TGTGCCAGCAGCTTAGGACTAGCGTCCTACAATGAGCAGTTCTTC.

The CDR3 DNA is TGTGCCAGCAGCTTAGTCGAGTCGACAGAAGCTTTCTTT. Translated: CASSLVESTEAFF. The V gene is TRBV11-3, the J gene TRBJ1-1, with D uncertain. The CDR3 extends over 13 amino acids. The ends were cut back, 1 base at V and 8 bases at J, with 11 bases in the middle. The germline gives CDR1 SGHNT, CDR2 YENEEA. Combining the CDR3 with reference TRBV11-3 and TRBJ1-1 gives the whole variable domain EAGVVQSPRYKIIEKKQPVAFWCNPISGHNTLYWYLQNLGQGPELLIRYENEEAVDDSQLPKDRFSAERLKGVDSTLKIQPAELGDSAVYLCASSLVESTEAFFGQGTRLTVV.